The rows below give T cell receptor beta chains drawn from one sample of a study of graft-versus-host responses after intestinal transplantation. Using immunoSEQ multiplex PCR, the repertoire was profiled, and TCRdb retains in-frame clones only, with some absent. The profile shows 65,000 to 90,000 clones, 85% to 95% of them singletons. Antigens for these TCRs are unknown. The sample was unstimulated CD8+ T cells sorted from spleen or lymph node cells, taken before transplant. These receptors were taken from a human donor who was the organ donor for an intestinal transplant. CDR3s include the opening cysteine and the closing phenylalanine or tryptophan. The D gene is left open where the match is weak. Clone size appears in some rows only: once, few, many, or a class for an expanded clone.

abundance	d_gene	v_gene	j_gene	CDR3aa	CDR3nt
once	NA	TRBV2	TRBJ2-4	CASSERVKNIQYF	TGTGCCAGCAGTGAACGTGTAAAAAACATTCAGTACTTC
once	NA	TRBV5-1	TRBJ1-2	CASSLTTNYGYTF	TGCGCCAGCAGCTTGACAACTAACTATGGCTACACCTTC
NA	NA	TRBV28	TRBJ1-3	CASSPPGGTIYF	TGTGCCAGCAGTCCCCCGGGGGGGACCATATATTTT
NA	TRBD2	TRBV7-3	TRBJ2-1	CASSLSGGAVNEQFF	TGTGCCAGCAGCTTAAGCGGGGGGGCCGTGAATGAGCAGTTCTTC
few	TRBD1	TRBV19	TRBJ1-2	CASSIAGTGYGYTF	TGTGCCAGTAGTATTGCCGGGACAGGGTATGGCTACACCTTC
NA	NA	TRBV27	TRBJ1-4	CASTQSHSSTNEKLFF	TGTGCCAGCACTCAAAGTCACAGCTCAACTAATGAAAAACTGTTTTTT
once	TRBD2	TRBV4-3	TRBJ2-2	CASSQDFHGGSTGELFF	TGCGCCAGCAGCCAAGACTTCCACGGGGGGAGCACCGGGGAGCTGTTTTTT
NA	TRBD2	TRBV7-7	TRBJ2-5	CASSSGETQYF	TGTGCCAGCAGTAGCGGGGAGACCCAGTACTTC
NA	NA	TRBV29-1	TRBJ2-1	CSVEPPDRGSYNEQFF	TGCAGCGTTGAGCCCCCTGATAGGGGCTCCTACAATGAGCAGTTCTTC
NA	NA	TRBV5-1	TRBJ1-3	CASSLAGIGAGNTIYF	TGCGCCAGCAGCTTGGCAGGGATAGGTGCGGGAAACACCATATATTTT
NA	TRBD1	TRBV4-1	TRBJ1-2	CASSLGTGKSYTF	TGCGCCAGCAGCCTCGGGACAGGGAAAAGCTACACCTTC
NA	TRBD1	TRBV5-4	TRBJ1-2	CASSGGDSNYGYTF	TGTGCCAGCAGCGGCGGGGACAGCAACTATGGCTACACCTTC
NA	TRBD1	TRBV19	TRBJ1-2	CASSPRDRGGYTF	TGTGCCAGTAGTCCCCGGGACAGGGGTGGCTACACCTTC
NA	TRBD2	TRBV27	TRBJ2-3	CASRVAGGIEDTQYF	TGTGCCAGCAGGGTAGCGGGGGGAATTGAAGATACGCAGTATTTT
NA	NA	TRBV5-6	TRBJ2-7	CASSLVGHEQYF	TGTGCCAGCAGCTTGGTGGGCCACGAGCAGTACTTC
NA	TRBD1	TRBV5-5	TRBJ2-7	CASSLGQGVDEQYF	TGTGCCAGCAGCCTGGGACAGGGCGTCGACGAGCAGTACTTC
NA	NA	TRBV27	TRBJ2-3	CASSLQGIYTQYF	TGTGCCAGCAGTTTACAGGGTATCTATACGCAGTATTTT
NA	TRBD1	TRBV9	TRBJ1-2	CASSLDPGTGSDGYTF	TGTGCCAGCAGCTTAGATCCCGGGACAGGCTCGGATGGCTACACCTTC
NA	NA	TRBV6-5	TRBJ1-4	CASRTSNEKLFF	TGTGCCAGCAGGACATCTAATGAAAAACTGTTTTTT
NA	TRBD1	TRBV28	TRBJ1-4	CASSFSGQDVVGEKLFF	TGTGCCAGCAGTTTTTCGGGACAGGATGTGGTCGGGGAAAAACTGTTTTTT
few	TRBD1	TRBV5-8	TRBJ2-2	CASSLAGRGTGELFF	TGTGCCAGCAGCTTGGCTGGCAGGGGGACCGGGGAGCTGTTTTTT
once	TRBD1	TRBV19	TRBJ2-7	CASKSTGGFYEQYF	TGTGCCAGTAAGTCGACAGGGGGATTCTACGAGCAGTACTTC
NA	NA	TRBV27	TRBJ2-5	CASSLFGEETQYF	TGTGCCAGCAGTTTATTCGGGGAAGAGACCCAGTACTTC
NA	NA	TRBV28	TRBJ2-7	CASSPTGGGSYEQYF	TGTGCCAGCAGTCCAACAGGGGGGGGTTCCTACGAGCAGTACTTC
NA	NA	TRBV27	TRBJ2-5	CASSFRTGQPQETQYF	TGTGCCAGCAGTTTTAGGACCGGACAGCCTCAAGAGACCCAGTACTTC
NA	TRBD1	TRBV28	TRBJ2-4	CASSPRDRGLRKNIQYF	TGTGCCAGCAGCCCCCGGGACAGGGGGCTTAGGAAAAACATTCAGTACTTC
NA	TRBD2	TRBV4-3	TRBJ2-3	CASSQDSRTSGDTQYF	TGCGCCAGCAGCCAAGATAGCAGGACTAGTGGCGATACGCAGTATTTT
NA	TRBD1	TRBV11-2	TRBJ2-7	CASTHLQGPGAYEQYF	TGTGCCAGCACCCATTTACAGGGGCCCGGGGCCTACGAGCAGTACTTC
NA	NA	TRBV6-1	TRBJ2-7	CASSDGQSYEQYF	TGTGCCAGCAGTGACGGACAGTCCTACGAGCAGTACTTC
NA	TRBD1	TRBV6-6	TRBJ1-3	CASSWDRGSGNTIYF	TGTGCCAGCAGTTGGGACAGGGGCTCTGGAAACACCATATATTTT
NA	NA	TRBV30	TRBJ2-5	CAWRVSSGLGETQYF	TGTGCCTGGAGGGTTTCCAGCGGGCTAGGGGAGACCCAGTACTTC
NA	NA	TRBV6-5	TRBJ2-7	CASSYTGDGAYEQYF	TGTGCCAGCAGTTACACAGGCGATGGGGCATACGAGCAGTACTTC
NA	NA	TRBV19	TRBJ2-1	CASSIGSSSYNEQFF	TGTGCCAGTAGTATAGGCAGTTCCTCCTACAATGAGCAGTTCTTC
NA	TRBD1	TRBV19	TRBJ2-7	CASSIGTGGTYEQYF	TGTGCCAGTAGTATAGGGACAGGGGGGACCTACGAGCAGTACTTC
NA	NA	TRBV10-3	TRBJ1-5	CAISEGPYSNQPQHF	TGTGCCATCAGTGAGGGGCCGTATAGCAATCAGCCCCAGCATTTT
once	TRBD2	TRBV5-6	TRBJ2-1	CASSLKAGDPRNEQFF	TGTGCCAGCAGCTTGAAGGCGGGGGACCCTAGGAATGAGCAGTTCTTC
once	NA	TRBV7-6	TRBJ1-1	CASSSTGHTEAFF	TGTGCCAGCAGCTCGACAGGTCATACTGAAGCTTTCTTT
NA	NA	TRBV27	TRBJ2-1	CASSLVGGLNEQFF	TGTGCCAGCAGTTTAGTGGGGGGGCTTAATGAGCAGTTCTTC
NA	NA	TRBV10-3	TRBJ2-2	CATQDLNTGELFF	TGTGCCACCCAGGATTTGAACACCGGGGAGCTGTTTTTT
NA	NA	TRBV7-2	TRBJ2-7	CASSLGGPNYSYEQYF	TGTGCCAGCAGCTTGGGGGGGCCGAATTATTCGTACGAGCAGTACTTC
once	NA	TRBV6-5	TRBJ1-1	CASSSSTGVKTEAFF	NA
NA	NA	TRBV11-2	TRBJ1-1	CASSRGNTEAFF	TGTGCCAGCAGCAGGGGGAACACTGAAGCTTTCTTT
NA	TRBD1	TRBV6-4	TRBJ1-1	CASRGTGPEAFF	TGTGCCAGCAGAGGGACAGGACCTGAAGCTTTCTTT
few	NA	TRBV7-9	TRBJ1-1	CASSPTETEAFF	TGTGCCAGCAGCCCCACAGAAACTGAAGCTTTCTTT